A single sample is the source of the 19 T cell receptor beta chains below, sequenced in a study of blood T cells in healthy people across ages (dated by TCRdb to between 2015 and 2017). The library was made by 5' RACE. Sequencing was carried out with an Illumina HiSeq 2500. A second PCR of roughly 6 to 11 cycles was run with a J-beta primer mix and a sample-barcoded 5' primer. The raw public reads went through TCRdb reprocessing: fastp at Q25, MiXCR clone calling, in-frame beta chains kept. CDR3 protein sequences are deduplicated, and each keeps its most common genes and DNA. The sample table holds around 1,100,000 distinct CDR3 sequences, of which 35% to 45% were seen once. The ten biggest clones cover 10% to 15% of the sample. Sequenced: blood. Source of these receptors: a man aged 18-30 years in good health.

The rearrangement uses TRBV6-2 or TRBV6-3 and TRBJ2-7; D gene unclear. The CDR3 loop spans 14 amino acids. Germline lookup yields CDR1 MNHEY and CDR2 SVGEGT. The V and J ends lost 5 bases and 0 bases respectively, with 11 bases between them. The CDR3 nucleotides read TGTGCCAGCAGTCGGGTCATTAGCTCCTACGAGCAGTACTTC. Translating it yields CASSRVISSYEQYF.

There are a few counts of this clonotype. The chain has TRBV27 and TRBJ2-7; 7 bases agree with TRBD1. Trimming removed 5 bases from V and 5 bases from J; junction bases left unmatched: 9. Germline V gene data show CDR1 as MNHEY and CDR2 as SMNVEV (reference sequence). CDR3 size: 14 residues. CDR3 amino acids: CASSQRGQVHEQYF. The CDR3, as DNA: TGTGCCAGCAGTCAAAGGGGGCAGGTCCACGAGCAGTACTTC.

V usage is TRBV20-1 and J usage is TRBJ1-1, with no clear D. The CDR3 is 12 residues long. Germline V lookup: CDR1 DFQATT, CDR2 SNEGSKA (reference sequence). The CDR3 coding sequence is TGCAGAATAGGACCGACGAACACTGAAGCTTTCTTT. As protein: CRIGPTNTEAFF.

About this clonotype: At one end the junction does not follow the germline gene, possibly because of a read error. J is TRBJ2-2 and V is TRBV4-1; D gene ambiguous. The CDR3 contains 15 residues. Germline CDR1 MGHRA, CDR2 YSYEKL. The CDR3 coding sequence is TGCGCCAGCAGCCAACAGTCCCAGAACGCCGGGGAGCTGTTTTTT. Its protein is CASSQQSQNAGELFF.

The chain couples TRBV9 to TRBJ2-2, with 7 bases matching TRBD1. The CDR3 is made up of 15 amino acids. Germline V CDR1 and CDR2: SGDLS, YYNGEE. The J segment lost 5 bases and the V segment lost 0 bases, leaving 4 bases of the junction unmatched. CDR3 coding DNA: TGTGCCAGCAGCGTAGAGGGGGCAGGGACCGGGGAGCTGTTTTTT. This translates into CASSVEGAGTGELFF.

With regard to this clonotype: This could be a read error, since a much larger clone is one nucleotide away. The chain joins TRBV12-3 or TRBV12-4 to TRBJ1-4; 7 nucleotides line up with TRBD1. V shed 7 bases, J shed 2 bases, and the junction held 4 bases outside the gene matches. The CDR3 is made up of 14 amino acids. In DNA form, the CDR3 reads TGTGCCAGCACTTTGGGACAGACTAATGAAAAACTGTTTTTT. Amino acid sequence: CASTLGQTNEKLFF.

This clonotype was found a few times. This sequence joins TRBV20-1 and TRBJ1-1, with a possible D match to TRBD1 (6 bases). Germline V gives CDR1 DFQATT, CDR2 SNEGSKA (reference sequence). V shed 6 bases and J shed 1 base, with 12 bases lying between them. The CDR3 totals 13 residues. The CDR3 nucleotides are TGCAGTGCCCCGCGGGGGCCGAACACTGAAGCTTTCTTT. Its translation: CSAPRGPNTEAFF.

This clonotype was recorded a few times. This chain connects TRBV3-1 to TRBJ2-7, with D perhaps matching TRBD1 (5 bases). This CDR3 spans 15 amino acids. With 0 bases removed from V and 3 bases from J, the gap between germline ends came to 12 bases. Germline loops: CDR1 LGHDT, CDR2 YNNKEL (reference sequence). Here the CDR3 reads CASSQEDRQGYEQYF. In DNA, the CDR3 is TGTGCCAGCAGCCAAGAAGATCGGCAGGGCTACGAGCAGTACTTC.

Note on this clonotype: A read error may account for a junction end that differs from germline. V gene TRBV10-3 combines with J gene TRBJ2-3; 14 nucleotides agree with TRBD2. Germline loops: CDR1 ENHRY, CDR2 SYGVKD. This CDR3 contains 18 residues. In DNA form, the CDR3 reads TGTACCATCAGTGAGAATCAGGGACTAGCGGGGGGCACAGATACGCAGTATTTT. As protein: CTISENQGLAGGTDTQYF.

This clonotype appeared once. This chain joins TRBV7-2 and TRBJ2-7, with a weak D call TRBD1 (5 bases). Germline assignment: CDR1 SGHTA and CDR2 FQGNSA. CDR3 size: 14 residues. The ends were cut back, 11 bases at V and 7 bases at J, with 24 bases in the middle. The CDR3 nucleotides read TGTGCCTCAAGCACCACGTATTCAGGGAATGAGCAGTACTTC. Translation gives CASSTTYSGNEQYF. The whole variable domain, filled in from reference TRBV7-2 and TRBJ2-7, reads GAGVSQSPSNKVTEKGKDVELRCDPISGHTALYWYRQSLGQGLEFLIYFQGNSAPDKSGLPSDRFSAERTGGSVSTLTIQRTQQEDSAVYLCASSTTYSGNEQYFGPGTRLTVT.

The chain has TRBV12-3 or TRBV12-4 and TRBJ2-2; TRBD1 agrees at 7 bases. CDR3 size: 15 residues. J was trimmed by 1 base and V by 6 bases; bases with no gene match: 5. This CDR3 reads CASSTGQKNTGELFF. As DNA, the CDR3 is TGTGCCAGCAGCACGGGACAGAAGAACACCGGGGAGCTGTTTTTT.

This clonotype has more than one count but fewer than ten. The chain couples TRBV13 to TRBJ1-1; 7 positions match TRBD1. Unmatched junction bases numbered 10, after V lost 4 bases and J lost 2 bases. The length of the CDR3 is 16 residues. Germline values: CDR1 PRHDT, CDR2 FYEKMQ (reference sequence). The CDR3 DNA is TGTGCCAGCAGCTCCTTCCTCGGGACAGATAACACTGAAGCTTTCTTT. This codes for CASSSFLGTDNTEAFF.

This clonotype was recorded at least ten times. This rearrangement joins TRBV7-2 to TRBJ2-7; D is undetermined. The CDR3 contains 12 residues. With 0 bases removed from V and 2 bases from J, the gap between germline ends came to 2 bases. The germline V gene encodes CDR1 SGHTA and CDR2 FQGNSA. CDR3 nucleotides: TGTGCCAGCAGCTTAGCCCCCTACGAGCAGTACTTC. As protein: CASSLAPYEQYF.

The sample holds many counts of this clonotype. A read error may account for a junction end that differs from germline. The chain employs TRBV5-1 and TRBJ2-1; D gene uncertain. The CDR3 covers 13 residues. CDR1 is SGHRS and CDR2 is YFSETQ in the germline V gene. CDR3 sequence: CASSLGPYNEQFF. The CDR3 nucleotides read TGTGCCAGCTCCCTAGGACCTTACAATGAGCAGTTCTTC.

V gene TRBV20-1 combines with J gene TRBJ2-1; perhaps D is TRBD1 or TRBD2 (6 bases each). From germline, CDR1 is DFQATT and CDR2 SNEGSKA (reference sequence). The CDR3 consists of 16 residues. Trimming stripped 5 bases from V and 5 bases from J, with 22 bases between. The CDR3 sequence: CSAGSGRGPDNNEQFF. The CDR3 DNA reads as TGCAGTGCTGGTTCCGGACGGGGGCCCGATAACAATGAGCAGTTCTTC.

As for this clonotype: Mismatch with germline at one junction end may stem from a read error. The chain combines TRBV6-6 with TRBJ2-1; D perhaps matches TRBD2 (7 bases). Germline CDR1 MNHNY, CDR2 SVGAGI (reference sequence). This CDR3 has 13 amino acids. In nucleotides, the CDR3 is TGTACCAGCAGTTACGGGGGGCCCAATGAGCAGTTCTTC. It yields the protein CTSSYGGPNEQFF.

Here the CDR3 reads CASSEAGLAGETQYF. The CDR3 DNA reads TGTGCCAGCAGTGAAGCGGGGCTAGCCGGGGAGACCCAGTACTTC. The chain joins TRBV2 to TRBJ2-5, with D perhaps being TRBD1 or TRBD2 (5 bases each). CDR1 is SNHLY and CDR2 is FYNNEI in the germline V gene. The CDR3 consists of 15 residues. V shed 0 bases and J shed 5 bases, with 13 bases lying between them.

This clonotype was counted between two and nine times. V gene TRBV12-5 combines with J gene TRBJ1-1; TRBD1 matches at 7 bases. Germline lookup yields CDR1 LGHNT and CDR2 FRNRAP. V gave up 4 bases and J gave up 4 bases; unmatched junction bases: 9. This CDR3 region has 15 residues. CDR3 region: CASGSLSTGVTEAFF. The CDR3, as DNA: TGTGCTAGTGGTTCTCTCTCCACAGGGGTCACTGAAGCTTTCTTT.

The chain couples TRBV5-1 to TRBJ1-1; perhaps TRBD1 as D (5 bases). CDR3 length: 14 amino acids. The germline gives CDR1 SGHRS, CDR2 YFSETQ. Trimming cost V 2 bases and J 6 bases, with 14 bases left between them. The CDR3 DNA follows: TGCGCCAGCAGCTTATGGGGCAGGAGCCCTGAAGCTTTCTTT. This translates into CASSLWGRSPEAFF.